This TCR beta chain comes out of a study of blood T cell repertoires in COVID-19. As for the study in general: Acute-phase and convalescent COVID-19 samples originated in the United States, Italy and Spain. PBMCs, B-cell-depleted T cells, or T cells provided the cDNA or gDNA that made up the material.

Authors' analysis steps: By means of reference gene primer amplification, nucleated cell counts were estimated. Data came from immunoSEQ multiplex PCR; TCRdb stores just in-frame clones and leaves some out. For V, J and clone size, that table is used; D and trimming come from the DNA. The profile shows about 280,000 clones, 65% to 90% of them singletons. This CDR3 is 12 amino acids long. Germline assignment: CDR1 MDHEN and CDR2 SYDVKM. Trimming removed 8 bases from V and 11 bases from J, with 18 bases in between. Sequenced: peripheral blood. V and J are TRBV28 and TRBJ1-1, with D tentatively TRBD1 (5 bases). This TCR derives from a man aged 50 to 60 with active or convalescent COVID-19. DNA for the CDR3: TGTGCCAGCCGGACCAACAGGAGGGTGGCTTTCTTT. This encodes CASRTNRRVAFF. Based on the CDR3 plus reference TRBV28 and TRBJ1-1, the full variable domain is DVKVTQSSRYLVKRTGEKVFLECVQDMDHENMFWYRQDPGLGLRLIYFSYDVKMKEKGDIPEGYSVSREKKERFSLILESASTNQTSMYLCASRTNRRVAFFGQGTRLTVV.